Following are 27 T cell receptor beta chains from one sample sequenced in a study of identical twins (dated by TCRdb to between 2015 and 2016). The method was 5' RACE. The data were produced on an Illumina HiSeq 2000. The public reads were reprocessed in TCRdb via fastp at Q25 and MiXCR, keeping in-frame beta chains. Every distinct CDR3 protein forms one entry, paired with its most common genes and DNA. For this sample there are 700,000 or so distinct CDR3 sequences; 21% appear just once. The ten biggest clones cover more than 4% of the sample. These data also featured in a second study, about T cells expressing NK-cell markers.

The sequenced sample was PBMCs. All receptors derive from a young woman in good health.

The CDR3 bases are TGTGCCAGCAGCTCAAGGAGAACTGAAGCTTTCTTT. Amino acid sequence: CASSSRRTEAFF. The chain couples TRBV11-3 to TRBJ1-1, with unresolved D. The CDR3 spans 12 residues. V lost 4 bases, J lost 5 bases, and 8 bases lay in between. Germline values: CDR1 SGHNT, CDR2 YENEEA.

The chain combines TRBV29-1 with TRBJ2-7, with D possibly matching TRBD2 (5 bases). V was cut by 4 bases and J by 1 base, with 17 bases left in between. Germline loops: CDR1 SQVTM, CDR2 ANQGSEA. The CDR3 is 15 residues long. Here the CDR3 reads CSVVLAGVSSYEQYF. Written as DNA, the CDR3 is TGCAGCGTTGTATTGGCGGGTGTTTCTTCCTACGAGCAGTACTTC.

The sample holds a few counts of this clonotype. The chain employs TRBV12-3 or TRBV12-4 and TRBJ2-3; tentative D call: TRBD2 (6 bases). Trimming took 1 base from V and 8 from J, leaving 7 bases between them. The CDR3 runs 12 residues. Here the CDR3 reads CASSLGSGTQYF. In DNA, the CDR3 is TGTGCCAGCAGTTTAGGTAGCGGTACGCAGTATTTT.

J is TRBJ1-1 and V is TRBV27; D is undetermined. Germline V lookup: CDR1 MNHEY, CDR2 SMNVEV (reference sequence). The CDR3 loop spans 13 amino acids. Trimming cost V 8 bases and J 5 bases, with 15 bases left between them. The CDR3 region has the DNA TGTGCCAGCGTCAAAAAGAGAGGGACTGAAGCTTTCTTT. Its protein is CASVKKRGTEAFF.

This clonotype was counted only a few times. The chain carries TRBV6-5 and TRBJ1-2, with D uncertain. V shed 0 bases and J shed 5 bases, with 7 bases lying between them. Germline values: CDR1 MNHEY, CDR2 SVGAGI. This CDR3 has 13 residues. CDR3 region: CASSYSLQYGYTF. For the CDR3, the DNA is TGTGCCAGCAGTTACTCACTGCAGTATGGCTACACCTTC.

This clonotype was counted only a few times. The rearrangement uses TRBV6-1 and TRBJ1-5; D not resolved. This CDR3 contains 15 residues. Germline values: CDR1 MNHNS, CDR2 SASEGT. Trimming took off 6 bases at V and 1 base at J, with 13 bases between the two ends. The CDR3 coding sequence is TGTGCCAGCAGACCATTGGCTATAAGCAATCAGCCCCAGCATTTT. It specifies CASRPLAISNQPQHF.

There are many counts of this clonotype. This sequence joins TRBV20-1 and TRBJ2-1; D is undetermined. The CDR3 runs 13 residues. The V gene's germline CDR1 is DFQATT and CDR2 SNEGSKA (reference sequence). Trimming cost V 7 bases and J 7 bases, with 17 bases left between them. CDR3 loop: CSGIAHWQNEQFF. CDR3 DNA sequence: TGCAGTGGTATAGCACACTGGCAGAATGAGCAGTTCTTC.

This clonotype has a handful of counts. The V gene is TRBV11-2, the J gene TRBJ2-1, with D perhaps TRBD1 (5 bases). The CDR3 consists of 15 residues. Trimming stripped 2 bases from V and 1 base from J, with 9 bases between. CDR1 is SGHAT, CDR2 FQNNGV, per germline. This CDR3 reads CASSLLSGSYNEQFF. In DNA form, the CDR3 reads TGTGCCAGCAGCTTACTTTCAGGGTCCTACAATGAGCAGTTCTTC.

This clonotype occurred a few times. The chain is built from TRBV5-1 and TRBJ2-5; 11 bases fit TRBD1. Looked up from germline, CDR1 is SGHRS and CDR2 is YFSETQ. Trimming removed 4 bases from V and 2 bases from J; junction bases left unmatched: 7. CDR3 length equals 16 residues. The CDR3 loop reads CASSPDRGRLQETQYF. CDR3 nucleotides: TGCGCCAGCAGCCCGGACAGGGGGCGCCTACAAGAGACCCAGTACTTC.

A word on this clonotype: Compared with germline, one end of the junction differs, possibly owing to a read error. The CDR3 protein is CANSQGRRYQETQYF. CDR3 bases: TGTGCCAACAGCCAAGGGAGGAGATACCAAGAGACCCAGTACTTC. V and J are TRBV3-1 and TRBJ2-5; TRBD2 is a possible D gene (6 bases). This CDR3 region has 15 residues. The germline V gene encodes CDR1 LGHDT and CDR2 YNNKEL (reference sequence).

There are a few counts of this clonotype. J is TRBJ2-5 and V is TRBV20-1, with D tentatively TRBD2 (5 bases). V was pared by 6 bases and J by 3 bases, with 14 bases between. CDR1 is DFQATT, CDR2 SNEGSKA, per germline (reference sequence). The CDR3 loop spans 13 amino acids. The CDR3 DNA reads as TGCAGTGCCGGATATGGACTTGAAGAGACCCAGTACTTC. Its translation: CSAGYGLEETQYF.

The V and J genes are TRBV29-1 and TRBJ2-1, with D tentatively TRBD2 (6 bases). This CDR3 spans 14 amino acids. Trimming left V 6 bases short and J 4 bases short, with 16 bases between. Germline V gene lookup returns CDR1 SQVTM and CDR2 ANQGSEA. The CDR3 loop is CSVAPGLDYNEQFF. CDR3 bases: TGCAGCGTCGCACCGGGACTGGATTACAATGAGCAGTTCTTC.

This clonotype was counted only a few times. This sequence joins TRBV6-2 or TRBV6-3 and TRBJ2-1; TRBD1 aligns across 7 bases. Germline V gene lookup returns CDR1 MNHEY and CDR2 SVGEGT. Trimming removed 6 bases from V and 10 bases from J; junction bases left unmatched: 6. This CDR3 has 12 amino acids. The CDR3 DNA follows: TGTGCCAGCAGCCCCGGACAGGACGAGCAGTTCTTC. The encoded protein is CASSPGQDEQFF.

The chain carries TRBV7-8 and TRBJ2-2; D remains ambiguous. V lost 10 bases and J lost 0, with 18 bases in between. Germline CDR1 is SGHVS and CDR2 is FQNEAQ. This CDR3 has 16 amino acids. The CDR3 DNA follows: TGTGCCATGGGTTGGTCTGACCAGTCGAACACCGGGGAGCTGTTTTTT. As protein: CAMGWSDQSNTGELFF.

This clonotype was seen more than once but under ten times. The chain uses TRBV29-1 and TRBJ2-7; D assignment may be TRBD1 or TRBD2 (6 bases each). From germline, CDR1 is SQVTM and CDR2 ANQGSEA. CDR3 length: 12 residues. Trimming pared 6 bases from V and 5 bases from J, leaving 14 bases between. In DNA form, the CDR3 reads TGCAGCGTCATTGGCGGGGACAACGAGCAGTACTTC. It translates to CSVIGGDNEQYF.

V is TRBV3-1 and J is TRBJ2-7; the D gene is possibly TRBD2 (6 bases). The CDR3 spans 15 residues. The germline V gene encodes CDR1 LGHDT and CDR2 YNNKEL (reference sequence). Trimming took 5 bases from V and 0 from J, leaving 14 bases between them. The CDR3 sequence: CASSYAAAGSYEQYF. The CDR3 nucleotides are TGTGCCAGCAGCTACGCGGCAGCGGGCTCCTACGAGCAGTACTTC.

This sequence joins TRBV7-2 and TRBJ2-7, with D perhaps matching TRBD1 or TRBD2 (5 bases each). The germline V and J ends were trimmed by 5 bases and 0 bases, with 14 bases remaining between them. Per the germline V gene, CDR1 is SGHTA and CDR2 is FQGNSA. The CDR3 runs 15 residues. The CDR3 DNA sequence: TGTGCCAGCAGCCCCGGGACGGTAAGCTCCTACGAGCAGTACTTC. As protein: CASSPGTVSSYEQYF.

This clonotype appeared a few times. The chain couples TRBV6-6 to TRBJ1-1; D uncertain. V lost 7 bases, J lost 2 bases, and 11 bases lay in between. CDR3 length: 13 residues. Germline lookup yields CDR1 MNHNY and CDR2 SVGAGI (reference sequence). The CDR3 sequence: CASIELANTEAFF. The CDR3 DNA reads as TGTGCCAGCATAGAATTGGCAAACACTGAAGCTTTCTTT.

Notes on this clonotype: A much larger clone lies a single base off, so this may be a read error. The V and J genes are TRBV6-2 or TRBV6-3 and TRBJ2-1; unclear D gene. Germline CDR1 and CDR2: MNHEY and SVGEGT. This CDR3 is 12 amino acids long. The V end was cut by 1 base, the J end by 3 bases, with 1 base between. CDR3 amino acids: CASSYFYNEQFF. CDR3 coding DNA: TGTGCCAGCAGTTACTTCTACAATGAGCAGTTCTTC.

This clonotype was seen a handful of times. The rearrangement uses TRBV12-3 or TRBV12-4 and TRBJ2-1, with TRBD2 matching 9 bases. V trimming: 6 bases; J trimming: 6 bases; junction bases outside the gene matches: 9. The CDR3 totals 15 residues. This CDR3 is CASRLDSGRSNEQFF. The CDR3, as DNA: TGTGCCAGCAGGCTTGATAGCGGGAGAAGCAATGAGCAGTTCTTC.

V usage is TRBV20-1 and J usage is TRBJ2-4; tentatively, D is TRBD2 (6 bases). CDR1 and CDR2 (germline): DFQATT, SNEGSKA (reference sequence). Deletions cut 6 bases from V and 6 bases from J, with 27 bases between. The CDR3 totals 17 residues. This chain's CDR3 is CSATLGPHGTDLNIQYF. The DNA of the CDR3 is TGCAGTGCGACGCTGGGACCTCACGGGACTGATCTAAACATTCAGTACTTC.

Many counts were recorded for this clonotype. The V gene is TRBV20-1, the J gene TRBJ2-5; D is undetermined. There are 13 residues in the CDR3. V was trimmed by 6 bases and J by 4 bases, leaving 15 bases between them. Germline CDR1 and CDR2: DFQATT and SNEGSKA (reference sequence). The CDR3, as DNA: TGCAGTGCGCCAATTCACACTACAGAGACCCAGTACTTC. Translating gives CSAPIHTTETQYF.

The V gene is TRBV20-1, the J gene TRBJ2-7, with 9 bases matching TRBD2. Germline CDR1 is DFQATT and CDR2 is SNEGSKA (reference sequence). The ends lost 3 bases at V and 5 bases at J; junction bases unmatched: 17. This CDR3 is built from 17 residues. CDR3 amino acids: CSASEGRVAGALDEQYF. DNA of the CDR3: TGCAGTGCTAGTGAGGGTCGGGTAGCGGGAGCCCTGGACGAGCAGTACTTC.

The chain links TRBV18 to TRBJ2-7; D is possibly TRBD2 (6 bases). The V end lost 3 bases, the J end lost 3 bases, and 12 bases lay between the germline ends. The germline CDR1 and CDR2 sequences are KGHSH and LQKENI. CDR3 length: 14 residues. CDR3 protein: CASSPDYGNYEQYF. DNA of the CDR3: TGTGCCAGCTCACCGGACTACGGGAACTACGAGCAGTACTTC.

V and J are TRBV7-9 and TRBJ2-7; 11 nucleotides agree with TRBD2. Germline V gives CDR1 SEHNR, CDR2 FQNEAQ (reference sequence). V shed 5 bases and J 4 bases; nucleotides not matched to a gene: 10. The CDR3 sequence is 16 residues long. CDR3 bases: TGTGCCAGCAGCCCTGACCTGACTAGCGGGACATACGAGCAGTACTTC. Its translation: CASSPDLTSGTYEQYF.

This clonotype occurred a few times. The CDR3 is CASSLASGSASYEQYF. The CDR3 coding sequence is TGCGCCAGCAGCTTGGCCTCCGGGTCAGCCTCCTACGAGCAGTACTTC. This rearrangement joins TRBV5-1 to TRBJ2-7; D is unclear. The CDR3 runs to 16 residues. V was clipped by 0 bases and J by 0 bases, with 13 bases between them. Germline loops: CDR1 SGHRS, CDR2 YFSETQ.

The V gene is TRBV29-1, the J gene TRBJ1-5; no clear D gene. Germline assignment: CDR1 SQVTM and CDR2 ANQGSEA. Trimming removed 4 bases from V and 4 bases from J, with 14 bases in between. The CDR3 covers 14 residues. This CDR3 reads CSVAAGRWNQPQHF. Written as DNA, the CDR3 is TGCAGCGTTGCGGCAGGCCGCTGGAATCAGCCCCAGCATTTT.